This TCR beta chain is from a study of shared T cell receptors in the human thymus (dated by TCRdb to the early 2020s). Notes on the research overall: The study investigated the way shared, self-reactive T-cell receptor alpha chains are produced in the human thymus.

Library preparation used the immunoSEQ multiplex PCR assay. TCRdb provides this immuneACCESS table in a form limited to in-frame rearrangements. Some clones are lacking; in checked studies, under half of them reflect an unresolved V gene, and why the rest are absent is not known. This sample comprises roughly 710,000 clones, 70% to 90% of them detected only once. The top ten clonotypes cover around 0.0099% of the sample. CDR1 and CDR2 are drawn from the germline V gene: MGHRA, YSYEKL. Including cysteine and phenylalanine, the CDR3 has 19 amino acids. Kept here is only the CDR3 DNA, which spans 57 bases and is read in frame from base 1. V has 1 base trimmed and J has 1 base trimmed; junction bases matching no gene number 8. As to this clone: Its antigen specificity is not known. Base qualities are missing; no much larger clone stands one base away.

The same data also contributed to another study, on human thymus T cells. According to the second study: The donors were immunologically healthy infants in Finland who had open corrective cardiac surgery for congenital heart defects. Thymus tissue was collected as surgical resects that were removed during corrective cardiac surgery. Usage of V and J gene segments appeared to be biased in both the thymic and the peripheral blood repertoires. The related research found that thymic TCR repertoires overlapped highly between unrelated individuals. The study used seven to nine infant thymus samples plus four related peripheral blood samples to characterize TCR alpha and beta repertoires. The infant donors were about 7 to 244 days old, and the cohort included over five males and a couple of females. Thymocytes were mechanically released from the tissue and were stored as pellets of roughly 9-33 million cells at -70 degrees C. A QIAsymphony instrument was used to extract genomic DNA from frozen cell pellets. Using the immunoSEQ multiplex PCR assay, the TCRB and TCRAD loci were amplified from a standardized quantity of quality-controlled genomic DNA. The amplicons covered the V(D)J region and were long enough to include the CDR3 and to identify the V and J genes. Amplicon sequencing was performed on an Illumina platform through the commercial immunoSEQ service. Corrections for primer bias and sequencing errors followed previously described methods, while TCRAD and TCRB definitions were based on the IMGT database. immunoSEQ Analyzer 3.0 and VDJTools were used for repertoire analysis, which covered basic statistics, V/J segment usage, diversity estimates, rarefaction and pairwise overlap. Diversity was estimated using the Chao1, ChaoE, Efron-Thisted, Shannon and inverse Simpson indices, and was also estimated on datasets down-sampled to the size of the smallest sample. For repertoire overlap, CDR3 nucleotide sequence, V gene and J gene had to match strictly, and clustering was done by Jaccard-based multidimensional scaling. Thymus samples yielded on average roughly 840,000 unique TCRB clonotypes, compared with about 80,000 from blood samples.

Sequencing input: thymocytes. The receptor's source is a girl younger than two with a congenital heart defect. Donor details come from another sample of the same person, matched by shared clones. Recombination joined TRBV4-1 with TRBJ2-2; TRBD2 aligns with 11 central bases. CDR3 region: CASSQVRLAGGRNTGELFF. The sequenced DNA is TGCGCCAGCAGCCAAGTTCGGCTAGCGGGGGGCCGGAACACCGGGGAGCTGTTTTTT.